This TCR beta chain derives from a study of control samples from healthy donors and cancer patients. Germline values: CDR1 MNHNS, CDR2 SASEGT. This CDR3 contains 13 residues. Trimming left V 0 bases short and J 1 base short, with 1 base between. The method was immunoSEQ multiplex PCR; TCRdb's version includes in-frame clones alone and lacks a portion of them. This sample has 150,000 to 200,000 clones, with approximately 90% found just once. Material: blood. The TCR was taken from a man aged 30 to 45 in good health. This rearrangement joins TRBV6-1 to TRBJ2-1; D ambiguous. CDR3 region: CASSEASYNEQFF. The CDR3 DNA reads TGTGCCAGCAGTGAAGCGTCCTACAATGAGCAGTTCTTC.